The rows below give T cell receptor beta chains drawn from one sample of a study of cytomegalovirus exposure and HLA in healthy donors. This table comes from immunoSEQ multiplex PCR, and its TCRdb copy is limited to in-frame clones, with some not included. The table includes nearly 200,000 clones, over 75% detected once. The sample was PBMCs. The receptors derive from a boy between 2 and 10 years old in good health and CMV-seronegative. The CDR3 runs from the conserved cysteine through the conserved F or W. D genes are given only for firm matches. Expanded clones get a size class; other rows say once, few or many, or leave the size out.

V gene	clone size	D gene	J gene	CDR3 protein	CDR3 DNA
TRBV7-8	NA	NA	TRBJ1-2	CASSSLPRASYF	TGTGCCAGCAGCTCCCTGCCGCGAGCAAGCTACTTC
TRBV9	NA	NA	TRBJ2-3	CASSVDVAGTDTQYF	TGTGCCAGCAGCGTAGATGTAGCGGGCACAGATACGCAGTATTTT
TRBV19	NA	NA	TRBJ1-1	CASSIGALPNTEAFF	TGTGCCAGTAGTATTGGAGCACTCCCGAACACTGAAGCTTTCTTT
TRBV7-8	NA	NA	TRBJ1-2	CASTDRTRYGYTF	TGTGCCAGCACCGACAGGACCCGCTATGGCTACACCTTC
TRBV7-9	NA	NA	TRBJ2-1	CASSLGTRNEQFF	TGTGCCAGCAGCTTAGGAACACGCAATGAGCAGTTCTTC
TRBV10-3	NA	NA	TRBJ1-1	CAITGDIRGTEAFF	TGTGCCATCACAGGGGACATCCGAGGGACTGAAGCTTTCTTT
TRBV19	NA	NA	TRBJ1-3	CASSIFPDSSGNTIYF	TGTGCCAGTAGTATTTTCCCGGACAGCTCTGGAAACACCATATATTTT
TRBV19	NA	NA	TRBJ1-2	CASSMSPGDGYTF	TGTGCCAGTAGTATGTCCCCAGGGGACGGCTACACCTTC
TRBV18	NA	NA	TRBJ1-1	CASSPPGVGNTEAFF	TGTGCCAGCTCACCACCCGGGGTGGGGAACACTGAAGCTTTCTTT
TRBV10-3	once	NA	TRBJ1-5	CAISNNGGGEGNQPQHF	TGTGCCATCAGTAATAATGGGGGGGGAGAAGGCAATCAGCCCCAGCATTTT
TRBV7-2	NA	NA	TRBJ2-1	CASSFSSYNEQFF	TGTGCCAGCAGCTTCAGCTCCTACAATGAGCAGTTCTTC